The present TCR beta chain was sequenced within a study of identifying expanded T cells in peripheral blood. Findings and limits, study-wide: Differentially abundant clones: roughly 1.2 between replicates, approximately 15 at approximately 13 days, around 19 at four. Clone count variance between roughly 2-week samples rose with total template count.

Remarks on this clone: Its antigen is not identified.

Using immunoSEQ multiplex PCR, the repertoire was profiled, and TCRdb retains in-frame clones only, with some absent. The sample has more than 85,000 clones; about 91% are singletons. This clonotype was obtained from a person aged 18 to 75 in good health. Specimen: blood.

For the CDR3, the DNA is TGTGCCACCAGCAGAGTGATACAGGGGGTTAGCTACACCTTC. This codes for CATSRVIQGVSYTF. This chain connects TRBV15 to TRBJ1-2; 8 nucleotides line up with TRBD1. Per the germline V gene, CDR1 is LNHNV and CDR2 is YYDKDF (reference sequence). This CDR3 region has 14 residues. V shed 1 base, J shed 9 bases, and the junction held 7 bases outside the gene matches.